Below, one T cell receptor (beta chain) is given with its context. Its target is unknown. The sample is drawn from a study of shared clonotypes between healthy human individuals. Some clones are missing from TCRdb's copy, which holds only in-frame ones; the method was immunoSEQ multiplex PCR. The data hold some 2 million clones, with about 95% observed a single time. V lost 0 bases to trimming and J lost 4 bases; unmatched junction nucleotides: 7. The CDR3 consists of 17 residues. The germline CDR1 and CDR2 sequences are LGHNA and YSLEER. Regarding the study as a whole: Rarefaction curves obtained for sorted subsets showed sequencing incomplete despite large depth. Against clonotypes common to all four donors, non-shared ones had lower generation probabilities.

The naive CD8 fraction comprised CD45RO-negative cells positively selected for CCR7 and excluded terminally differentiated effector memory CD45RA+ cells. The sample taken for sequencing was naive CD8+ T cells sorted from blood. This TCR was sampled from a man younger than 30 in good health. This rearrangement joins TRBV4-3 to TRBJ2-3; 10 bases map to TRBD2. The CDR3 loop reads CASSQDPLAGESDTQYF. CDR3 sequence (DNA): TGCGCCAGCAGCCAAGACCCGCTAGCGGGAGAATCAGATACGCAGTATTTT.